The TCR beta chain under discussion was sequenced for a study of cytomegalovirus exposure and HLA in healthy donors (dated by TCRdb to the late 2010s). Some background on the complete study: According to a later analysis, one platform produced both the 120 validation repertoires and the 670 or so repertoires of the first cohort. The aim of the study was to test whether cataloging public T cell receptors could identify signatures of past pathogen exposure. Along with the roughly 710-subject first cohort, a separate validation cohort of over a hundred different subjects was used. To predict cytomegalovirus infection status, the study combined high-throughput TCR immunosequencing, statistical association of individual TCRs with disease status, and machine learning. Overall study outcomes, separate from this receptor: A total of fewer than 200 TCR beta chains were listed by the study as associated with cytomegalovirus. It was suggested by the authors that the approach could potentially be generalized to other disease states and immunological phenotypes. Subsequent analysis determined that TCRs grouped into clusters in the first cohort also showed a tendency toward co-occurrence across the 130 or so validation repertoires, and 94% of cluster scores exceeded 0. A later analysis had no HLA typing for the validation cohort, so co-occurrence there was scored across all 110 or so repertoires. The classifier was reported to diagnose cytomegalovirus status with high specificity and sensitivity in both the original and validation cohorts. Most TCR sequences were seen in very few donors, while some public TCRs were found in many individuals. A few of the identified cytomegalovirus-associated TCR beta chains were confirmed in vitro to be specific for cytomegalovirus antigens.

The donors were included in the validation cohort of approximately 120 subjects, a group kept apart from the approximately 650-subject first cohort. About this clone: Its target antigen remains unknown. There are no base qualities to consult, and no much larger clone falls within one base.

To prepare the library, the immunoSEQ multiplex PCR assay was applied. The paper's data handling went like this. To diagnose cytomegalovirus status from the catalog of TCR beta chain sequences, a statistical classification framework was built. Not all clones reach the TCRdb copy of this immuneACCESS table, which keeps in-frame sequences only. Checked studies attribute under half of the gap to unresolved V genes and leave the rest unexplained. The D gene and trimming were derived from the DNA, and the V and J assignments and clone size from that table. In this sample the table shows about 120,000 clones, approximately 89% of which occur a single time. The ten largest clones take up 1.1% of the sample. The sample comprised PBMCs. This TCR came from a woman younger than 30 in good health and CMV-seronegative.

The DNA is TGCGCCAGCAGTGAGTCGGGAGCGGTGTGGGTACAGTATTTT. Its coded protein is CASSESGAVWVQYF. The rearranged segments are TRBV10-2 and TRBJ2-3; possibly the D gene is TRBD2, per 5 matching bases. The CDR1 and CDR2 encoded by the germline V gene are WSHSY and SAAADI. The CDR3, cysteine through phenylalanine, is 14 amino acids long. Of the read, only the CDR3 DNA is kept; its 42 bases are in frame from base 1. Deletion took 0 bases off V and 12 bases off J, with a span of 16 bases between the germline ends.